The 15 T cell receptor beta chains presented below share a single source sample, sequenced in a study of T cell responses to AZD1222 COVID-19 vaccine. Sequencing was performed with immunoSEQ multiplex PCR; in TCRdb, only in-frame clones are kept and a portion is missing. The data show 80,000 or so clones, approximately 92% seen once. The material sequenced was peripheral blood, taken 28 days after the second AZD1222 dose. These receptor sequences come from an adult who received the AZD1222 COVID-19 vaccine.

The chain has TRBV5-6 and TRBJ2-3; 7 bases are a match to TRBD2. This CDR3 has 15 residues. Germline V gene data show CDR1 as SGHDT and CDR2 as YYEEEE. V dropped 2 bases and J dropped 3; count of bases not matched to a gene: 6. The CDR3 DNA sequence: TGTGCCAGCAGCTTTAGCGGGTTGGGGACAGATACGCAGTATTTT. Amino acids: CASSFSGLGTDTQYF.

V and J are TRBV30 and TRBJ1-1; a possible D gene is TRBD1 (5 bases). The germline V gene has CDR1 GTSNPN and CDR2 SVGIG (reference sequence). V was trimmed by 7 bases and J by 1 base, leaving 10 bases between them. This CDR3 contains 12 residues. The CDR3 sequence: CAFHTGNTEAFF. DNA for the CDR3: TGTGCCTTCCACACAGGGAACACTGAAGCTTTCTTT. Supplemented by reference TRBV30 and TRBJ1-1, the full variable domain reads SQTIHQWPATLVQPVGSPLSLECTVEGTSNPNLYWYRQAAGRGLQLLFYSVGIGQISSEVPQNLSASRPQDRQFILSSKKLLLSDSGFYLCAFHTGNTEAFFGQGTRLTVV.

This rearrangement joins TRBV29-1 to TRBJ1-1; D might be TRBD1 (5 bases). CDR1 is SQVTM, CDR2 ANQGSEA, per germline. V lost 6 bases and J 4 bases, leaving 18 bases between the germline ends. The CDR3 sequence is 14 residues long. The DNA of the CDR3 is TGCAGCGTCGGTATCGGGGGATCGGTCACTGAAGCTTTCTTT. It is translated as CSVGIGGSVTEAFF.

The chain employs TRBV19 and TRBJ2-1; D is possibly TRBD1 (6 bases). Trimming cost V 3 bases and J 8 bases, with 14 bases left between them. CDR3 length: 14 amino acids. Germline V lookup: CDR1 LNHDA, CDR2 SQIVND (reference sequence). CDR3: CASSINRAVDEQFF. Written as DNA, the CDR3 is TGTGCCAGTAGTATTAACAGGGCTGTAGATGAGCAGTTCTTC.

The rearrangement links TRBV19 to TRBJ2-7; TRBD2 matches at 14 bases. V lost 5 bases and J lost 6; bases outside the gene matches: 6. This CDR3 is built from 15 residues. Per the germline V gene, CDR1 is LNHDA and CDR2 is SQIVND (reference sequence). The CDR3: CASSVGTSGSVEQYF. CDR3 bases: TGTGCCAGTAGTGTCGGGACTAGCGGGAGTGTCGAGCAGTACTTC.

This chain uses TRBV6-5 with TRBJ2-7; 8 nucleotides line up with TRBD1. CDR3 length: 16 amino acids. J lost 2 bases, V lost 2 bases, and 8 bases had no gene match. Per germline, CDR1 MNHEY and CDR2 SVGAGI. CDR3 region: CASSYKPGQETYEQYF. DNA for the CDR3: TGTGCCAGCAGTTACAAACCGGGACAGGAGACCTACGAGCAGTACTTC.

V is TRBV24-1 and J is TRBJ1-2; D uncertain. The CDR3 extends over 13 amino acids. V shed 5 bases and J shed 6 bases, with 12 bases lying between them. Germline V gene data show CDR1 as KGHDR and CDR2 as SFDVKD. The CDR3 nucleotides are TGTGCCACCAGTGCCGGGCCTATTCATGGCTACACCTTC. Amino acids: CATSAGPIHGYTF.

The V call is TRBV30, the J call TRBJ2-1, with 8 bases fitting TRBD1. J was trimmed by 6 bases and V by 5 bases; bases with no gene match: 3. Germline loops: CDR1 GTSNPN, CDR2 SVGIG (reference sequence). This CDR3 is built from 12 residues. The CDR3 spells CAWSGQGNEQFF. As DNA, the CDR3 is TGTGCCTGGTCTGGACAGGGCAATGAGCAGTTCTTC. The complete variable domain, with remaining parts taken from reference TRBV30 and TRBJ2-1, reads SQTIHQWPATLVQPVGSPLSLECTVEGTSNPNLYWYRQAAGRGLQLLFYSVGIGQISSEVPQNLSASRPQDRQFILSSKKLLLSDSGFYLCAWSGQGNEQFFGPGTRLTVL.

The CDR3 spells CASSLGSGGFNEKLFF. CDR3 in DNA: TGTGCCAGCAGCTTAGGTTCCGGGGGTTTTAATGAAAAACTGTTTTTT. The chain links TRBV7-7 to TRBJ1-4, with D maybe TRBD1 (5 bases). There are 16 residues in the CDR3. The germline V gene encodes CDR1 SSHAT and CDR2 FNYEAQ (reference sequence). Trimming took off 1 base at V and 4 bases at J, with 13 bases between the two ends. Based on the CDR3 plus reference TRBV7-7 and TRBJ1-4, the full variable domain is GAGVSQSPRYKVTKRGQDVTLRCDPISSHATLYWYQQALGQGPEFLTYFNYEAQPDKSGLPSDRFSAERPEGSISTLTIQRTEQRDSAMYRCASSLGSGGFNEKLFFGSGTQLSVL.

The chain employs TRBV18 and TRBJ1-1, with a weak D call TRBD1 (5 bases). The CDR3 covers 15 residues. Per germline, CDR1 KGHSH and CDR2 LQKENI. V was shortened by 3 bases and J by 0 bases, with 11 bases between the two germline ends. The CDR3 sequence is CASSPPDTMNTEAFF. For the CDR3, the DNA is TGTGCCAGCTCACCCCCGGACACTATGAACACTGAAGCTTTCTTT.

V is TRBV3-1 (or the pseudogene TRBV3-2) and J is TRBJ1-1; no clear D gene. Germline V gives CDR1 LGHDT, CDR2 YNNKEL (reference sequence). The length of the CDR3 is 14 residues. With 4 bases removed from V and 0 bases from J, the gap between germline ends came to 9 bases. The DNA for the CDR3 is TGTGCCAGCAGCCCCGGACTGATGAACACTGAAGCTTTCTTT. This sequence encodes CASSPGLMNTEAFF.

The chain links TRBV27 to TRBJ1-5; perhaps TRBD1 as D (5 bases). The V gene lost 1 base and the J gene lost 0 bases, with 19 bases spanning the gap. This CDR3 region has 19 residues. Germline V gives CDR1 MNHEY, CDR2 SMNVEV (reference sequence). The CDR3 reads CASSLFGAGQTGSNQPQHF. CDR3 DNA: TGTGCCAGCAGTTTATTCGGGGCGGGCCAGACCGGTAGCAATCAGCCCCAGCATTTT.

This chain joins TRBV7-2 and TRBJ2-7; perhaps TRBD2 as D (5 bases). Between the trimmed V and J ends, which lost 1 base and 3 bases, there was a span of 19 bases. The CDR3 extends over 17 amino acids. Germline loops: CDR1 SGHTA, CDR2 FQGNSA. The CDR3 nucleotides read TGTGCCAGCAGCTTAGTAAGTTACCGCGACCGGGACTACGAGCAGTACTTC. Protein: CASSLVSYRDRDYEQYF.

V usage is TRBV14 and J usage is TRBJ1-5; D gene uncertain. Deletions cut 3 bases from V and 3 bases from J, with 9 bases between. Germline CDR1 SGHDN, CDR2 FVKESK. The CDR3 loop spans 14 amino acids. This CDR3 reads CASSQNGFNQPQHF. In DNA form, the CDR3 reads TGTGCCAGCAGCCAGAACGGCTTCAATCAGCCCCAGCATTTT.

Remarks on this clone: Other DNA sequences of this sample code for an identical CDR3. This rearrangement joins TRBV7-9 to TRBJ1-2; D remains ambiguous. The CDR3 is 10 amino acids. Trimming removed 5 bases at V and 8 bases at J, with 6 bases between. The germline gives CDR1 SEHNR, CDR2 FQNEAQ (reference sequence). The CDR3, as DNA: TGTGCCAGCAGCCCCTTAGGCTACACCTTC. Its protein product is CASSPLGYTF. Supplemented by reference TRBV7-9 and TRBJ1-2, the full variable domain reads DTGVSQNPRHKITKRGQNVTFRCDPISEHNRLYWYRQTLGQGPEFLTYFQNEAQLEKSRLLSDRFSAERPKGSFSTLEIQRTEQGDSAMYLCASSPLGYTFGSGTRLTVV.